Listed here are 20 T cell receptor beta chains from one sample, sequenced in a study of regulatory T cells in long-lasting Graves disease. Time point specified: persistent/refractory GD, antithyroid drugs over 5 years with positive TRAb. Extracted RNA from PBMCs served as the source of the TCR library. HTBI primers from iRepertoire and Arm-PCR of CDR3 regions yielded the TCR beta libraries. MiXCR, applied by TCRdb to the multiplex PCR reads, yields one record per CDR3 protein. The sample records more than 300,000 distinct CDR3 sequences, roughly a fifth being singletons. The sequencing here drew on peripheral blood mononuclear cells (PBMCs), taken when the disease was refractory, from a patient treated with antithyroid drugs. The receptor set was obtained from a female donor with Graves disease.

Many counts were recorded for this clonotype. This chain joins TRBV2 and TRBJ2-2; TRBD1 agrees at 8 bases. Looked up from germline, CDR1 is SNHLY and CDR2 is FYNNEI. The CDR3 has 12 amino acids. Trimming cost V 9 bases and J 6 bases; bases outside gene matches: 3. CDR3 sequence (DNA): TGTGCCAGTTGGACAGGGCCCGGGGAGCTGTTTTTT. This sequence encodes CASWTGPGELFF.

The chain uses TRBV20-1 and TRBJ2-5; 10 bases map to TRBD2. CDR1 and CDR2 from the germline V gene are DFQATT and SNEGSKA (reference sequence). J was trimmed by 1 base and V by 5 bases; bases with no gene match: 4. The CDR3 is 14 residues long. In DNA form, the CDR3 reads TGCAGTGCTTGGTCTAGCGGGAGCCAAGAGACCCAGTACTTC. It translates to CSAWSSGSQETQYF.

In regard to this clonotype: The conserved final phenylalanine or tryptophan is absent from the CDR3, which likely points to a read error. CDR3 sequence (DNA): TGTGCTAGTGGTTTGGAGTACACTGAAGCTTTCCTT. This codes for CASGLEYTEAFL. V gene TRBV12-5 combines with J gene TRBJ1-1, with unresolved D. Between the trimmed V and J ends, which lost 1 base and 3 bases, there was a span of 3 bases. The CDR3 is made up of 12 amino acids. Germline V gives CDR1 LGHNT, CDR2 FRNRAP.

This clonotype occurred many times. CDR3 nucleotides: TGTGCCAGCAGGGGAGTTCAGACCTACGAGCAGTACTTC. Translated: CASRGVQTYEQYF. The chain links TRBV2 to TRBJ2-7; a possible D gene is TRBD2 (5 bases). There are 13 residues in the CDR3. Between the trimmed V and J ends, which lost 6 bases and 2 bases, there was a span of 11 bases. The V gene's germline CDR1 is SNHLY and CDR2 FYNNEI.

The gene calls are TRBV30 and TRBJ1-5; TRBD1 aligns across 12 bases. This CDR3 comprises 15 residues. V trimming: 3 bases; J trimming: 7 bases; junction bases outside the gene matches: 7. Germline-derived CDR1 and CDR2 are GTSNPN and SVGIG (reference sequence). CDR3 region: CAWSAGTGGRQPQHF. The CDR3 DNA sequence: TGTGCCTGGAGCGCCGGGACAGGGGGCCGGCAGCCCCAGCATTTT.

This clonotype has at least ten counts. The V call is TRBV28, the J call TRBJ1-1; a weak D match, TRBD1 (5 bases). Trimming removed 6 bases from V and 7 bases from J, with 12 bases in between. This CDR3 is built from 12 residues. Germline loops: CDR1 MDHEN, CDR2 SYDVKM. CDR3 coding DNA: TGTGCCAGCAGACAAGGGACGGTTGAAGCTTTCTTT. Protein sequence: CASRQGTVEAFF.

The J gene is TRBJ1-4, the V gene TRBV7-3; 8 nucleotides agree with TRBD1. The CDR3 loop spans 12 amino acids. The V segment lost 4 bases and the J segment 13 bases; nucleotides outside the gene matches: 5. Germline CDR1 and CDR2: SGHTA and FQGTGA. The CDR3 coding sequence is TGTGCCAGCAGCTCAGACAGGGGAGGACTGTTTTTT. Protein product: CASSSDRGGLFF.

This rearrangement joins TRBV6-1 to TRBJ2-4; D unresolved. With 8 bases removed from V and 1 base from J, the gap between germline ends came to 18 bases. CDR3 length: 16 amino acids. From germline, CDR1 is MNHNS and CDR2 SASEGT. The CDR3 region is CASCPDTTGAKNIQYF. For the CDR3, the DNA is TGTGCCAGCTGTCCAGACACTACCGGGGCCAAAAACATTCAGTACTTC.

In DNA form, the CDR3 reads TGTGCCAGTAGTATGGGAGAGAACACTGAAGCTTTCTTT. Amino acids: CASSMGENTEAFF. This chain uses TRBV19 with TRBJ1-1, with D unclear. V was shortened by 3 bases and J by 1 base, with 6 bases between the two germline ends. The CDR3 is 13 residues long. Germline lookup yields CDR1 LNHDA and CDR2 SQIVND (reference sequence).

This clonotype was counted at least ten times. V gene TRBV7-2 combines with J gene TRBJ2-2; 9 positions agree with TRBD1. The trim removed 0 bases at V and 5 bases at J, leaving 10 bases unmatched. Germline CDR1 and CDR2: SGHTA and FQGNSA. This CDR3 comprises 18 residues. CDR3 nucleotides: TGTGCCAGCAGCTTAGCCTCGATGGGGACAGGGATGACCGGGGAGCTGTTTTTT. Its protein product is CASSLASMGTGMTGELFF.

This clonotype was seen many times. This chain joins TRBV24-1 and TRBJ2-3; D is ambiguous. In germline, CDR1 is KGHDR, CDR2 SFDVKD. The CDR3 sequence is 13 residues long. Trimming pared 6 bases from V and 1 base from J, leaving 7 bases between. Here the CDR3 reads CATSKQGTDTQYF. The CDR3 nucleotides read TGTGCCACCAGTAAGCAGGGCACAGATACGCAGTATTTT.

This clonotype occurred many times. The V gene is TRBV6-1, the J gene TRBJ1-1, with D maybe TRBD1 (6 bases). Germline CDR1 and CDR2: MNHNS and SASEGT. V was trimmed by 6 bases and J by 5 bases, leaving 16 bases between them. The CDR3 consists of 14 residues. The DNA of the CDR3 is TGTGCCAGCAGAACCCAGGGGTTGGGGACTGAAGCTTTCTTT. Protein sequence: CASRTQGLGTEAFF.

This clonotype was recorded many times. The chain joins TRBV12-3 or TRBV12-4 to TRBJ1-2, with D unclear. The CDR3 covers 15 residues. The germline V and J ends were trimmed by 1 base and 4 bases, with 13 bases remaining between them. The CDR3 sequence: CASSLEIGQSYGYTF. DNA of the CDR3: TGTGCCAGCAGTTTAGAAATTGGCCAGAGCTATGGCTACACCTTC.

At least ten counts were recorded for this clonotype. The CDR3 sequence is CASSLFRTAYEQYF. CDR3 DNA sequence: TGTGCCAGCAGCTTATTTAGAACGGCCTACGAGCAGTACTTC. The rearrangement uses TRBV7-8 and TRBJ2-7, with unresolved D. Germline CDR1 SGHVS, CDR2 FQNEAQ. CDR3 length equals 14 residues. V lost 2 bases and J 2 bases, leaving 10 bases between the germline ends. The full variable domain, with the rest looked up from reference TRBV7-8 and TRBJ2-7, is GAGVSQSPRYKVAKRGQDVALRCDPISGHVSLFWYQQALGQGPEFLTYFQNEAQLDKSGLPSDRFFAERPEGSVSTLKIQRTQQEDSAVYLCASSLFRTAYEQYFGPGTRLTVT.

This clonotype was counted only a few times. The chain employs TRBV6-1 and TRBJ2-7; 8 bases are a match to TRBD1. The CDR3 has 17 residues. Trimming took 0 bases from V and 0 from J; bases not matched to a gene: 7. Germline V gene sequence: CDR1 MNHNS, CDR2 SASEGT. The CDR3 DNA follows: TGTGCCAGCAGTGAAGCGCAGACAGGGGTTTTCTCCTACGAGCAGTACTTC. It codes for CASSEAQTGVFSYEQYF.

On this clonotype: A read error may explain this, as a much larger clone is one base away. The V gene is TRBV2, the J gene TRBJ1-2; the D is unclear. This CDR3 has 14 amino acids. The V end was cut by 4 bases, the J end by 4 bases, with 13 bases between. Germline CDR1 SNHLY, CDR2 FYNNEI. The CDR3 nucleotides are TGTGCCAGCAGTGTAGGCGGGAGGGTCTATGGCTACACCTTC. Translation gives CASSVGGRVYGYTF.

This clonotype has a handful of counts. J is TRBJ1-2 and V is TRBV4-3, with a possible D match to TRBD1 (5 bases). V gave up 0 bases and J gave up 6 bases, with 17 bases separating them. The CDR3 is 16 amino acids. Germline V lookup: CDR1 LGHNA, CDR2 YSLEER. Here the CDR3 DNA reads TGCGCCAGCAGCCAAGATTGGGGGATGGATAGGAATGGCTACACCTTC. Amino acids: CASSQDWGMDRNGYTF.

This clonotype was recorded at least ten times. The rearrangement joins TRBV6-1 to TRBJ1-2, with unresolved D. Germline CDR1 is MNHNS and CDR2 is SASEGT. The CDR3 sequence is 13 residues long. The ends were cut back, 7 bases at V and 4 bases at J, with 13 bases in the middle. CDR3 DNA: TGTGCCAGCACGCCGGGGTTCGGCTATGGCTACACCTTC. Translated: CASTPGFGYGYTF.

Ten or more counts support this clonotype. V usage is TRBV30 and J usage is TRBJ1-1, with D unresolved. The CDR3 consists of 14 residues. CDR1 GTSNPN and CDR2 SVGIG come from the germline V gene (reference sequence). V lost 2 bases to trimming and J lost 6 bases, with 16 bases between them. CDR3 loop: CAWSTGMVAAEAFF. The DNA for the CDR3 is TGTGCCTGGAGTACCGGAATGGTTGCGGCTGAAGCTTTCTTT.

A few counts support this clonotype. The chain combines TRBV24-1 with TRBJ1-1, with D possibly TRBD1 on 6 matching bases. The germline V and J ends were trimmed by 1 base and 7 bases, with 9 bases remaining between them. Germline V gene data show CDR1 as KGHDR and CDR2 as SFDVKD. This CDR3 spans 13 amino acids. The CDR3 DNA reads as TGTGCCACCAGTGATTTTGGACAGAGTGAAGCTTTCTTT. It translates to CATSDFGQSEAFF.